Here is one T cell receptor (beta chain) with its context. The sample comes from a study of shared T cell receptors in the human thymus. Some clones are missing from TCRdb's copy, which holds only in-frame ones; the method was immunoSEQ multiplex PCR. This table holds approximately 730,000 clones, around 85% found once. These data also featured in a second study, about human thymus T cells. That source notes: Donors consisted of healthy Finnish infants (having corrective surgery for congenital heart defects). Thymus pieces cut out during corrective heart surgery were the tissue that was used.

The clonotype originates from a girl under two years old with a congenital heart defect. The material sequenced was thymocytes.

The CDR3 sequence: CASSSSKYNSPLHF. Here the CDR3 DNA reads TGTGCCAGCAGTAGTTCTAAATATAATTCACCCCTCCACTTT. The genes are TRBV6-5 and TRBJ1-6; D not resolved. The germline V gene has CDR1 MNHEY and CDR2 SVGAGI. Trimming removed 5 bases from V and 4 bases from J, with 9 bases in between. The CDR3 spans 14 residues.